One and the same sample provided the 14 T cell receptor beta chains below, sequenced in a study of blood T cell repertoires in COVID-19. Only in-frame clones appear in the TCRdb table, and some are missing; sequencing was by immunoSEQ multiplex PCR. The data show some 100,000 clones, with roughly 86% seen just once and 10% held by the top ten. What was sequenced was peripheral blood. The receptors shown here come from a man in his fifties or sixties with acute or convalescent COVID-19.

The rearrangement uses TRBV5-1 and TRBJ1-6; weak D call: TRBD1 (5 bases). Germline V gives CDR1 SGHRS, CDR2 YFSETQ. The CDR3 is 16 amino acids. Trimming left V 0 bases short and J 9 bases short, with 16 bases between. The CDR3 sequence: CASSLDGGGFGSPLHF. For the CDR3, the DNA is TGCGCCAGCAGCTTGGATGGCGGGGGTTTTGGTTCACCCCTCCACTTT.

The chain is built from TRBV18 and TRBJ1-2; 8 positions match TRBD1. Trimming took 2 bases from V and 5 from J; bases not matched to a gene: 13. CDR1 and CDR2 (germline): KGHSH, LQKENI. CDR3 length equals 17 residues. The CDR3 sequence: CASSPARTGPGRYGYTF. As DNA, the CDR3 is TGTGCCAGCTCACCAGCCCGGACAGGGCCGGGGAGGTATGGCTACACCTTC.

The chain joins TRBV3-1 (or the pseudogene TRBV3-2) to TRBJ2-7; no definite D call. CDR3 length equals 14 residues. Trimming took off 1 base at V and 0 bases at J, with 7 bases between the two ends. Germline-derived CDR1 and CDR2 are LGHDT and YNNKEL (reference sequence). The DNA for the CDR3 is TGTGCCAGCAGCCAAGGGCGGAGCTCCTACGAGCAGTACTTC. Translating gives CASSQGRSSYEQYF.

CDR3 residues: CASSPLSGTINEQFF. In DNA, the CDR3 is TGTGCCAGCAGCCCACTATCCGGGACTATCAATGAGCAGTTCTTC. The rearrangement uses TRBV7-9 and TRBJ2-1; 7 bases are shared with TRBD2. Germline trimming cut 5 bases from V and 6 bases from J; bases unmatched to any gene: 10. The germline V gene has CDR1 SEHNR and CDR2 FQNEAQ (reference sequence). This CDR3 region has 15 residues.

Only one count was recorded for this clone. The DNA for the CDR3 is TGTGCCAGCAGCTTACAGGGGCCCGGGGCCAACGTCCTGACTTTC. Translating gives CASSLQGPGANVLTF. This sequence joins TRBV7-2 and TRBJ2-6; D is possibly TRBD1 (6 bases). The CDR3 spans 15 residues. Between the trimmed V and J ends, which lost 2 bases and 4 bases, there was a span of 9 bases. Looked up from germline, CDR1 is SGHTA and CDR2 is FQGNSA.

The gene calls are TRBV29-1 and TRBJ1-1; D gene unclear. With 2 bases removed from V and 2 bases from J, the gap between germline ends came to 9 bases. CDR1 and CDR2 from the germline V gene are SQVTM and ANQGSEA. The length of the CDR3 is 13 residues. The CDR3 sequence is CSVETVVNTEAFF. The DNA of the CDR3 is TGCAGCGTTGAAACAGTTGTTAACACTGAAGCTTTCTTT.

The CDR3 DNA is TGTGCCAGCAGTGCCGGGTACACCGGGGAGCTGTTTTTT. Translation: CASSAGYTGELFF. V gene TRBV2 combines with J gene TRBJ2-2, with D hard to call. Germline V gene data show CDR1 as SNHLY and CDR2 as FYNNEI. This CDR3 has 13 amino acids. V was clipped by 4 bases and J by 3 bases, with 6 bases between them.

Only one count was recorded for this clone. CDR3 region: CASSVGGGDSQPQHF. The CDR3 nucleotides are TGTGCCAGCAGCGTAGGGGGGGGCGACTCTCAGCCCCAGCATTTT. The chain recombines TRBV9 with TRBJ1-5, with D maybe TRBD1 (6 bases). Trimming took off 0 bases at V and 6 bases at J, with 13 bases between the two ends. CDR3 length: 15 amino acids. CDR1 and CDR2 (germline): SGDLS, YYNGEE.

V and J are TRBV19 and TRBJ1-2; 9 nucleotides line up with TRBD1. CDR1 and CDR2 from the germline V gene are LNHDA and SQIVND (reference sequence). CDR3 length: 18 residues. The V gene end was trimmed by 0 bases and the J gene end by 10 bases; junction bases not matched to a gene: 18. The CDR3 loop is CASSIDGTGMTFRVNYTF. CDR3 bases: TGTGCCAGTAGTATAGACGGGACAGGGATGACATTTCGGGTCAACTACACCTTC.

The genes are TRBV3-1 (or the pseudogene TRBV3-2) and TRBJ2-1; D unresolved. The CDR3 length is 10 residues. Trimming removed 1 base from V and 15 bases from J, with 7 bases in between. Germline V lookup: CDR1 LGHDT, CDR2 YNNKEL (reference sequence). CDR3 amino acids: CASSQGYLFF. As DNA, the CDR3 is TGTGCCAGCAGCCAAGGCTATCTGTTCTTC.

In this sample, this clone turned up once. The gene calls are TRBV30 and TRBJ2-5; TRBD1 might be the D (6 bases). CDR1 is GTSNPN, CDR2 SVGIG, per germline (reference sequence). This CDR3 spans 14 amino acids. Trimming removed 2 bases from V and 3 bases from J, with 13 bases in between. In DNA, the CDR3 is TGTGCCTGGAGTCCCACCAGGGGTAAAGAGACCCAGTACTTC. This codes for CAWSPTRGKETQYF.

CDR3 loop: CASSPTSSSYNEQFF. CDR3 coding DNA: TGTGCCAGCAGCCCAACTAGTAGTTCCTACAATGAGCAGTTCTTC. V and J are TRBV3-1 (or the pseudogene TRBV3-2) and TRBJ2-1; possible D gene TRBD2, 5 bases. This CDR3 is 15 amino acids long. V was cut by 4 bases and J by 1 base, with 11 bases left in between. Per the germline V gene, CDR1 is LGHDT and CDR2 is YNNKEL (reference sequence).

The V call is TRBV12-5, the J call TRBJ2-6; TRBD2 might be the D (5 bases). V lost 2 bases to trimming and J lost 0 bases, with 8 bases between them. The CDR3 sequence is 16 residues long. Germline CDR1 LGHNT, CDR2 FRNRAP. This CDR3 reads CASGLPRGSGANVLTF. The CDR3 nucleotides read TGTGCTAGTGGTTTGCCACGGGGCTCTGGGGCCAACGTCCTGACTTTC.

The CDR3 nucleotides are TGCGCCAGCAGTCAACCCTGCTATGGGGCCAACGTCCTGACTTTC. It specifies CASSQPCYGANVLTF. The chain uses TRBV23-1 and TRBJ2-6, with no clear D. TRBV23-1 is an open reading frame whose function is uncertain. Trimming cost V 2 bases and J 3 bases, with 8 bases left between them. The CDR3 covers 15 residues.